The 26 T cell receptor beta chains below all came from one sample that was sequenced in a study of OX40 agonist ivuxolimab in advanced cancers. The repertoire was sequenced with immunoSEQ multiplex PCR; TCRdb's copy has only in-frame clones and lacks some. Here the sample spans about 58,000 clones, roughly 85% being singletons. The specimen comprised CD4+ or CD8+ T cells sorted from blood, sampled in a trial of the OX40 agonist ivuxolimab. All receptors come from an adult with an advanced solid tumor such as melanoma, head and neck, liver or kidney cancer.

This clone was counted once. The chain carries TRBV28 and TRBJ1-1; D might be TRBD1 (5 bases). The CDR3 consists of 14 residues. With 6 bases removed from V and 6 bases from J, the gap between germline ends came to 17 bases. Germline loops: CDR1 MDHEN, CDR2 SYDVKM. CDR3 sequence (DNA): TGTGCCAGCAGCTTCAGGGTAGGGACCTCTGAAGCTTTCTTT. This encodes CASSFRVGTSEAFF. Filled out from reference TRBV28 and TRBJ1-1, the complete variable domain reads DVKVTQSSRYLVKRTGEKVFLECVQDMDHENMFWYRQDPGLGLRLIYFSYDVKMKEKGDIPEGYSVSREKKERFSLILESASTNQTSMYLCASSFRVGTSEAFFGQGTRLTVV.

This chain uses TRBV6-5 with TRBJ1-3; D not resolved. The germline V gene has CDR1 MNHEY and CDR2 SVGAGI. Trimming pared 0 bases from V and 4 bases from J, leaving 4 bases between. The CDR3 covers 13 residues. CDR3: CASSYSMGNTIYF. CDR3 nucleotide sequence: TGTGCCAGCAGTTACTCGATGGGAAACACCATATATTTT.

The chain carries TRBV6-5 and TRBJ1-6; 7 nucleotides match TRBD1. Germline CDR1 is MNHEY and CDR2 is SVGAGI. Trimming removed 5 bases from V and 5 bases from J; junction bases left unmatched: 6. The CDR3 extends over 15 amino acids. DNA for the CDR3: TGTGCCAGCAGTCCTAAAGACAGGGATAATTCACCCCTCCACTTT. It translates to CASSPKDRDNSPLHF.

The table lists this clone with a few counts. The rearrangement uses TRBV6-5 and TRBJ2-7; D is unclear. Germline assignment: CDR1 MNHEY and CDR2 SVGAGI. V lost 0 bases and J lost 6, with 9 bases in between. This CDR3 is built from 13 residues. The CDR3 nucleotides are TGTGCCAGCAGTTACTCGTCGGTGGGCGAGCAGTACTTC. This sequence encodes CASSYSSVGEQYF.

V gene TRBV19 combines with J gene TRBJ2-1; D is perhaps TRBD1 or TRBD2 (5 bases each). CDR1 and CDR2 from the germline V gene are LNHDA and SQIVND (reference sequence). Trimming cost V 6 bases and J 6 bases, with 9 bases left between them. CDR3 length equals 12 residues. The CDR3 region has the DNA TGTGCCAGTAGCGGGGCCGGCAATGAGCAGTTCTTC. Its translation is CASSGAGNEQFF.

This clone was found once. The genes are TRBV9 and TRBJ2-5; no definite D call. V was shortened by 4 bases and J by 7 bases, with 8 bases between the two germline ends. Germline assignment: CDR1 SGDLS and CDR2 YYNGEE. The CDR3 runs 11 residues. CDR3 nucleotide sequence: TGTGCCAGCAGCCCCCCAGTGACCCAGTACTTC. Translation: CASSPPVTQYF.

The V call is TRBV2, the J call TRBJ2-4; D gene uncertain. This CDR3 is built from 15 residues. Germline assignment: CDR1 SNHLY and CDR2 FYNNEI. Trimming removed 2 bases from V and 1 base from J, with 9 bases in between. The CDR3 DNA sequence: TGTGCCAGCAGTGAATCGGTATGGGCCAAAAACATTCAGTACTTC. Its translation is CASSESVWAKNIQYF.

The J gene is TRBJ2-3, the V gene TRBV6-1, with D tentatively TRBD2 (5 bases). The CDR3 covers 15 residues. Germline CDR1 and CDR2: MNHNS and SASEGT. V dropped 7 bases and J dropped 4 bases, with 18 bases sitting between them. The CDR3 sequence: CASIFSAGFADTQYF. The CDR3 DNA reads as TGTGCCAGCATCTTTAGCGCGGGTTTCGCAGATACGCAGTATTTT.

The V and J genes are TRBV5-5 and TRBJ1-5; D unresolved. The ends were cut back, 3 bases at V and 0 bases at J, with 7 bases in the middle. The CDR3 length is 14 residues. CDR1 and CDR2 from the germline V gene are SGHKS and YYEKEE (reference sequence). The CDR3 reads CASSSGLSNQPQHF. DNA for the CDR3: TGTGCCAGCAGCTCCGGACTTAGCAATCAGCCCCAGCATTTT. Together with reference TRBV5-5 and TRBJ1-5, the CDR3 gives the full variable domain: DAGVTQSPTHLIKTRGQQVTLRCSPISGHKSVSWYQQVLGQGPQFIFQYYEKEERGRGNFPDRFSARQFPNYSSELNVNALLLGDSALYLCASSSGLSNQPQHFGDGTRLSIL.

The chain uses TRBV28 and TRBJ2-5; 9 nucleotides line up with TRBD2. Germline trimming cut 3 bases from V and 2 bases from J; bases unmatched to any gene: 4. Germline V gene sequence: CDR1 MDHEN, CDR2 SYDVKM. This CDR3 has 15 residues. CDR3 sequence: CASSLGGGEQETQYF. CDR3 DNA sequence: TGTGCCAGCAGTTTGGGCGGGGGGGAACAAGAGACCCAGTACTTC.

This clone was seen a handful of times. CDR3 loop: CASSPYRISYEQYF. CDR3 DNA: TGTGCCAGCAGCCCCTACCGTATCTCCTACGAGCAGTACTTC. This chain connects TRBV7-8 to TRBJ2-7; D call uncertain. V shed 5 bases and J shed 0 bases, with 11 bases lying between them. Per germline, CDR1 SGHVS and CDR2 FQNEAQ. The CDR3 extends over 14 amino acids.

Concerning this clone itself: Compared with germline, one end of the junction differs, possibly owing to a read error. The chain joins TRBV5-8 to TRBJ2-1, with D perhaps matching TRBD1 (5 bases). This CDR3 contains 15 residues. The germline CDR1 and CDR2 sequences are SGHTS and YDEGEE. The CDR3 DNA follows: TGTGCCAGCAGCCCCTCAGACAGTTCCTCCAATGAGCAGTTCTTC. Translating gives CASSPSDSSSNEQFF. The whole variable domain, remainder taken from reference TRBV5-8 and TRBJ2-1, is EAGVTQSPTHLIKTRGQQATLRCSPISGHTSVYWYQQALGLGLQFLLWYDEGEERNRGNFPPRFSGRQFPNYSSELNVNALELEDSALYLCASSPSDSSSNEQFFGPGTRLTVL.

This clone was seen only once. The rearrangement links TRBV9 to TRBJ2-2; D call uncertain. The CDR3 consists of 13 residues. Germline V gene sequence: CDR1 SGDLS, CDR2 YYNGEE. The V gene lost 0 bases and the J gene lost 6 bases, with 6 bases spanning the gap. CDR3 in DNA: TGTGCCAGCAGCGTAGTGGTGGCCGGGGAGCTGTTTTTT. Protein: CASSVVVAGELFF. Full variable domain (outside the CDR3, taken from reference TRBV9 and TRBJ2-2): DSGVTQTPKHLITATGQRVTLRCSPRSGDLSVYWYQQSLDQGLQFLIQYYNGEERAKGNILERFSAQQFPDLHSELNLSSLELGDSALYFCASSVVVAGELFFGEGSRLTVL.

The rearrangement uses TRBV19 and TRBJ1-3; possible D gene TRBD1, 5 bases. Looked up from germline, CDR1 is LNHDA and CDR2 is SQIVND (reference sequence). The CDR3 is 14 residues long. Trimming left V 5 bases short and J 8 bases short, with 16 bases between. CDR3 coding DNA: TGTGCCAGTAGTCTGCGAAGGGGCATAGACACCATATATTTT. This gives the protein CASSLRRGIDTIYF.

J is TRBJ1-6 and V is TRBV19; the D gene is possibly TRBD1 (5 bases). In germline, CDR1 is LNHDA, CDR2 SQIVND (reference sequence). Trimming pared 1 base from V and 10 bases from J, leaving 14 bases between. There are 15 residues in the CDR3. Here the CDR3 DNA reads TGTGCCAGTAGTATAGGGGGCAGAACCGCCTCACCCCTCCACTTT. Amino acid sequence: CASSIGGRTASPLHF.

The genes are TRBV6-1 and TRBJ2-2; the match to TRBD1 covers 8 bases. The V gene end was trimmed by 6 bases and the J gene end by 7 bases; junction bases not matched to a gene: 10. CDR1 is MNHNS and CDR2 is SASEGT in the germline V gene. The CDR3 covers 15 residues. CDR3 DNA: TGTGCCAGCAGGCCCCAACAGGGGGTCGTCGGGGAGCTGTTTTTT. Translating it yields CASRPQQGVVGELFF.

The CDR3, as DNA: TGTGCCAGCAGCCCACAGGGCCCCGACCATGAAGCTTTCTTT. It encodes CASSPQGPDHEAFF. The J gene is TRBJ1-1, the V gene TRBV7-8; D is possibly TRBD1 (6 bases). Germline CDR1 SGHVS, CDR2 FQNEAQ. Trimming took 5 bases from V and 7 from J, leaving 17 bases between them. This CDR3 is built from 14 residues.

This clone occurred a few times. This chain connects TRBV11-3 to TRBJ2-5; 11 bases match TRBD1. This CDR3 is built from 18 residues. In germline, CDR1 is SGHNT, CDR2 YENEEA. Trimming cost V 1 base and J 0 bases; bases outside gene matches: 7. CDR3 amino acids: CASSLGTGGSNYQETQYF. In DNA form, the CDR3 reads TGTGCCAGCAGCTTAGGGACAGGGGGCTCGAACTACCAAGAGACCCAGTACTTC.

This chain joins TRBV28 and TRBJ2-1, with unresolved D. The CDR3 is 13 residues long. The ends were cut back, 4 bases at V and 7 bases at J, with 11 bases in the middle. Germline V CDR1 and CDR2: MDHEN, SYDVKM. CDR3 bases: TGTGCCAGCAGTTGGGATTTTCGGAATGAGCAGTTCTTC. Translating it yields CASSWDFRNEQFF.

The chain carries TRBV2 and TRBJ2-4, with unresolved D. Germline CDR1 SNHLY, CDR2 FYNNEI. There are 16 residues in the CDR3. V shed 4 bases and J shed 1 base, with 14 bases lying between them. The CDR3 nucleotides are TGTGCCAGCAGTGCCTCCCACGGCGGTGCCAAAAACATTCAGTACTTC. This encodes CASSASHGGAKNIQYF.

This chain links TRBV9 with TRBJ1-2, with TRBD1 matching 7 bases. Germline CDR1 is SGDLS and CDR2 is YYNGEE. The length of the CDR3 is 14 residues. With V trimmed by 4 bases and J by 6 bases, 9 bases remained unmatched. CDR3 sequence reads: CASSLRTGGDGYTF. The CDR3 DNA reads as TGTGCCAGCAGCCTTAGGACAGGAGGGGATGGCTACACCTTC.

The rearrangement links TRBV28 to TRBJ2-7; D tentatively reads TRBD1 or TRBD2 (6 bases each). Germline V gene data show CDR1 as MDHEN and CDR2 as SYDVKM. The CDR3 runs 15 residues. The V end was cut by 7 bases, the J end by 1 base, with 17 bases between. The CDR3 bases are TGTGCCAGCAACAACGAGGGGGGTACGTCCTACGAGCAGTACTTC. Amino acid sequence: CASNNEGGTSYEQYF.

This chain connects TRBV7-9 to TRBJ2-2; D might be TRBD2 (6 bases). From germline, CDR1 is SEHNR and CDR2 FQNEAQ (reference sequence). The V and J ends lost 1 base and 5 bases respectively, with 8 bases between them. The CDR3 length is 14 residues. The CDR3: CASSLDGRTGELFF. The CDR3 DNA is TGTGCCAGCAGCTTAGATGGGAGGACCGGGGAGCTGTTTTTT.

The chain uses TRBV28 and TRBJ2-7, with a weak D call TRBD1 (6 bases). In germline, CDR1 is MDHEN, CDR2 SYDVKM. This CDR3 is built from 14 residues. The germline V and J ends were trimmed by 6 bases and 0 bases, with 12 bases remaining between them. The CDR3 nucleotides are TGTGCCAGCAGGACAGGTCCGAGCTCCTACGAGCAGTACTTC. The encoded protein is CASRTGPSSYEQYF.

The J gene is TRBJ2-7, the V gene TRBV2, with 7 bases lining up with TRBD2. CDR3 length equals 12 residues. J gave up 4 bases and V 6 bases, and 3 bases lay outside the gene matches. CDR1 and CDR2 (germline): SNHLY, FYNNEI. The CDR3 is CASRIGGYEQYF. In DNA form, the CDR3 reads TGTGCCAGCAGGATCGGGGGGTACGAGCAGTACTTC.

CDR3 sequence: CASSLGQGVNEQFF. CDR3 nucleotide sequence: TGTGCCAGCAGCTTAGGACAGGGGGTGAATGAGCAGTTCTTC. The chain joins TRBV9 to TRBJ2-1; 10 bases are shared with TRBD1. The CDR3 has 14 residues. Germline CDR1 reads SGDLS; CDR2 reads YYNGEE. V lost 4 bases, J lost 7 bases, and 5 bases stayed unmatched.